This is a list of T cell receptor beta chains from one sample in a study of blood T cell repertoires in COVID-19. Some clones are missing from TCRdb's copy, which holds only in-frame ones; the method was immunoSEQ multiplex PCR. In the table there are roughly 140,000 clones, 84% of which are singletons. Sequencing used PBMCs or T cells enriched from blood (not recorded which). The source of these receptors is a woman between 45 and 60 years old who had been exposed to COVID-19. Each CDR3 is given with its conserved first and last residue.

CASSLDRRTGKSPLHF,TRBJ1-6,TRBV11-2
CASSPEGGSYNEQFF,TRBJ2-1,TRBV7-6
CASSGAYEQYF,TRBJ2-7,TRBV5-6
CAWSVLPNRGIHYGYTF,TRBJ1-2,TRBV30
CASSYSSGINTEAFF,TRBJ1-1,TRBV6-5
CASSLGGSGYEQYF,TRBJ2-7,TRBV5-4
CATGPSGSGEQYF,TRBJ2-7,TRBV15
CASSFRPDRAFATNEKLFF,TRBJ1-4,TRBV27
CASSRRASNTGELFF,TRBJ2-2,TRBV3-1/TRBV3-2
CASSPISGTGGAGYTF,TRBJ1-2,TRBV14
CSASINSGNTIYF,TRBJ1-3,TRBV20-1
CASSLDDRGGGGSNQPQHF,TRBJ1-5,TRBV5-5
CASSQDGTGRRGYTF,TRBJ1-2,TRBV4-3
CASSVTTGAWQPQHF,TRBJ1-5,TRBV19
CASTGGQGHGYTF,TRBJ1-2,TRBV6-5
CASSYGHHYEQYF,TRBJ2-7,TRBV6-5
CASRPGDYDQPQHF,TRBJ1-5,TRBV5-1
CASSPGGGAYEQYF,TRBJ2-7,TRBV14
CASSLAPRAEAFF,TRBJ1-1,TRBV11-2
CASSTRDRGPTDTQYF,TRBJ2-3,TRBV7-2
CATSSRSSYEQYF,TRBJ2-7,TRBV15
CASSLDQTDTQYF,TRBJ2-3,TRBV11-3
CASSLEGTARDTQYF,TRBJ2-3,TRBV11-3
CASSLQGGRSSLHF,TRBJ1-6,TRBV5-4
CASSSRTGTGNTIYF,TRBJ1-3,TRBV5-1
CASSQQDRADQPQHF,TRBJ1-5,TRBV4-1
CASSQIGVPNEKLFF,TRBJ1-4,TRBV4-3
CASSLWLAGGKSNTGELFF,TRBJ2-2,TRBV11-2
CASSPLTGTGILAKNIQYF,TRBJ2-4,TRBV27
CASSDRGIQETQYF,TRBJ2-5,TRBV10-2
CASSQDYREQFF,TRBJ2-1,TRBV4-3
CASSQELTSYNEQFF,TRBJ2-1,TRBV3-1/TRBV3-2
CASSLAGGTGTYEQYF,TRBJ2-7,TRBV5-6
CASRLASSFILDTQYF,TRBJ2-3,TRBV12-2
CASSLLRTSGNNEQFF,TRBJ2-1,TRBV11-2
CASRHYRGSYEQYF,TRBJ2-7,TRBV4-3